This is a list of T cell receptor beta chains from one sample in a study of T cell responses to AZD1222 COVID-19 vaccine. Repertoires were generated with immunoSEQ multiplex PCR, while TCRdb's copy carries only in-frame clones and drops some. The profile covers more than 85,000 clones, with approximately 89% appearing a single time and 44% taken by the ten largest. Sequenced material: peripheral blood, taken 28 days after the second AZD1222 dose. The receptor source for this set is an adult who received the AZD1222 COVID-19 vaccine. CDR3s include the opening cysteine and the closing phenylalanine or tryptophan. D genes are given only for firm matches. The size of a clone is reported for some rows only, either as once, few or many, or as a class for expanded clones.

v_call: TRBV28; j_call: TRBJ2-7; d_call: .; clone_size: .; cdr3_nt: TGTACGACCGGGTTTAGCTCCTACGAGCAGTACTTC; cdr3_aa: CTTGFSSYEQYF
v_call: TRBV2; j_call: TRBJ1-4; d_call: TRBD1; clone_size: .; cdr3_nt: TGTGCCAGCAGAGGAGACAGGGCGAATAATGAAAAACTGTTTTTT; cdr3_aa: CASRGDRANNEKLFF
v_call: TRBV28; j_call: TRBJ2-7; d_call: .; clone_size: once; cdr3_nt: TGTGCCAGCAGTTTCAATCCTCCCCAATACGAGCAGTACTTC; cdr3_aa: CASSFNPPQYEQYF
v_call: TRBV5-1; j_call: TRBJ2-3; d_call: TRBD2; clone_size: once; cdr3_nt: TGCGCCAGCAGCTTGGCTACTAGCGGGAGTGGCACAGATACGCAGTATTTT; cdr3_aa: CASSLATSGSGTDTQYF
v_call: TRBV5-6; j_call: TRBJ1-1; d_call: .; clone_size: .; cdr3_nt: TGTGCCAGCAGCTGGCAGGGGCCCGACACTGAAGCTTTCTTT; cdr3_aa: CASSWQGPDTEAFF
v_call: TRBV7-2; j_call: TRBJ2-5; d_call: .; clone_size: .; cdr3_nt: TGTGCCAGCAGCCCCGACCGAGAGACCCAGTACTTC; cdr3_aa: CASSPDRETQYF
v_call: TRBV5-1; j_call: TRBJ1-5; d_call: .; clone_size: .; cdr3_nt: TGCGCCAGCAGCTGGCGACCCGGGCAGCCCCAGCATTTT; cdr3_aa: CASSWRPGQPQHF
v_call: TRBV15; j_call: TRBJ2-5; d_call: .; clone_size: .; cdr3_nt: TGTGCCACCAGCAGAGATTCGGGTGGCAGCCAAGAGACCCAGTACTTC; cdr3_aa: CATSRDSGGSQETQYF
v_call: TRBV27; j_call: TRBJ1-2; d_call: .; clone_size: .; cdr3_nt: TGTGCCAGCAGTTTGTCGGCCCCAGGAGGCTACACCTTC; cdr3_aa: CASSLSAPGGYTF
v_call: TRBV9; j_call: TRBJ1-1; d_call: TRBD1; clone_size: .; cdr3_nt: TGTGCCAGCAGCCTACAGGGGCTTGGAACTGAAGCTTTCTTT; cdr3_aa: CASSLQGLGTEAFF
v_call: TRBV29-1; j_call: TRBJ1-1; d_call: .; clone_size: .; cdr3_nt: TGCAGCGGCTTAAAGGACCCCTCCGAAGCTTTCTTT; cdr3_aa: CSGLKDPSEAFF
v_call: TRBV28; j_call: TRBJ2-2; d_call: .; clone_size: .; cdr3_nt: TGTGCCAGCAGTTTAACTAGTCAGGGGGAGCTGTTTTTT; cdr3_aa: CASSLTSQGELFF
v_call: TRBV9; j_call: TRBJ1-4; d_call: .; clone_size: .; cdr3_nt: TGTGCCAGCAGCCCTAGGGGAGGGCTAGGAGAAAAACTGTTTTTT; cdr3_aa: CASSPRGGLGEKLFF
v_call: TRBV18; j_call: TRBJ2-4; d_call: .; clone_size: .; cdr3_nt: TGTGCCAGCTCCCCTTTGGGGAACATTCAGTACTTC; cdr3_aa: CASSPLGNIQYF
v_call: TRBV7-2; j_call: TRBJ1-5; d_call: .; clone_size: once; cdr3_nt: TGTGCCAGCAGCTTAGGTCTAGAGCGAAATCAGCCCCAGCATTTT; cdr3_aa: CASSLGLERNQPQHF
v_call: TRBV15; j_call: TRBJ2-1; d_call: .; clone_size: .; cdr3_nt: TGTGCCACCAGCAGAGTGGCAGGGCCCTACAATGAGCAGTTCTTC; cdr3_aa: CATSRVAGPYNEQFF
v_call: TRBV7-2; j_call: TRBJ2-1; d_call: .; clone_size: .; cdr3_nt: TGTGCCAGCAGCTTAAGGTCTCGGGGCGGACGGCGATCTTACAATGAGCAGTTCTTC; cdr3_aa: CASSLRSRGGRRSYNEQFF
v_call: TRBV3-1/TRBV3-2; j_call: TRBJ2-3; d_call: TRBD2; clone_size: .; cdr3_nt: TGTGCCAGCAGCCAACAGGGACTAGCGACAGATACGCAGTATTTT; cdr3_aa: CASSQQGLATDTQYF
v_call: TRBV18; j_call: TRBJ2-7; d_call: TRBD1; clone_size: .; cdr3_nt: TGTGCCAGCTCACCAAAGGTACTGCGGCAGGGGGCCTACGAGCAGTACTTC; cdr3_aa: CASSPKVLRQGAYEQYF
v_call: TRBV5-4; j_call: TRBJ2-2; d_call: .; clone_size: .; cdr3_nt: TGTGCCAGCAGCCCCCCGGGCGCCGGGGAGCTGTTTTTT; cdr3_aa: CASSPPGAGELFF
v_call: TRBV7-9; j_call: TRBJ1-6; d_call: .; clone_size: .; cdr3_nt: TGTGCCAGCAGCCGCCATGGGGATAATTCACCCCTCCACTTT; cdr3_aa: CASSRHGDNSPLHF
v_call: TRBV28; j_call: TRBJ1-1; d_call: .; clone_size: .; cdr3_nt: TGTGCCAGCACAACCGGGACATACCGCGAAGCTTTCTTT; cdr3_aa: CASTTGTYREAFF
v_call: TRBV7-8; j_call: TRBJ2-3; d_call: .; clone_size: once; cdr3_nt: TGTGCCAGCAGCTTAACCCAGAGCACAGATACGCAGTATTTT; cdr3_aa: CASSLTQSTDTQYF
v_call: TRBV18; j_call: TRBJ1-1; d_call: .; clone_size: .; cdr3_nt: TGTGCCAGCTCCCCCAGCATCACCTACACTGAAGCTTTCTTT; cdr3_aa: CASSPSITYTEAFF
v_call: TRBV4-2; j_call: TRBJ2-2; d_call: TRBD2; clone_size: .; cdr3_nt: TGTGCCAGCAGCCTGCCTTTAGCGGGAGAGCTGACCGGGGAGCTGTTTTTT; cdr3_aa: CASSLPLAGELTGELFF
v_call: TRBV7-2; j_call: TRBJ2-5; d_call: .; clone_size: .; cdr3_nt: TGTGCCAGCAGCTTAGGGACTAGAACGAGGGGGGAGACCCAGTACTTC; cdr3_aa: CASSLGTRTRGETQYF
v_call: TRBV3-1/TRBV3-2; j_call: TRBJ2-3; d_call: .; clone_size: .; cdr3_nt: TGTGCCAGCAGACGGACGCTCAGCACAGATACGCAGTATTTT; cdr3_aa: CASRRTLSTDTQYF
v_call: TRBV5-1; j_call: TRBJ2-4; d_call: TRBD1; clone_size: .; cdr3_nt: TGCGCCAGCAGCATCGGGACAGGCGGGGACATTCAGTACTTC; cdr3_aa: CASSIGTGGDIQYF